This T cell receptor (beta chain) was captured in a study of CXCR3-negative and CXCR3-positive naive CD8 T cells. The TRB libraries of cDNA were built by UMI-labeled 5' RACE. After re-calling the 5' RACE reads, TCRdb lists one entry per CDR3 protein, DNA absent. The sample's table shows 50,000 to 60,000 distinct CDR3 sequences. CDR1 is SEHNR, CDR2 FQNEAQ, per germline (reference sequence). The CDR3 covers 14 residues. The source is a human donor in good health. Some clones in this sample may be carry-over from other donors' samples. The chain recombines TRBV7-9 with TRBJ2-1; TCRdb proposes TRBD1, but this gene call is untestable without DNA. The sequenced sample consisted of naive CXCR3- CD8+ T cells from blood. Sample subset: CD45RO-CCR7+CD27+CD95- naive CD8+ T cells lacking CXCR3 (TNR3-). The CDR3 reads CASSPGTGYNEQFF. The full variable domain, rest sourced from reference TRBV7-9 and TRBJ2-1, is DTGVSQNPRHKITKRGQNVTFRCDPISEHNRLYWYRQTLGQGPEFLTYFQNEAQLEKSRLLSDRFSAERPKGSFSTLEIQRTEQGDSAMYLCASSPGTGYNEQFFGPGTRLTVL.